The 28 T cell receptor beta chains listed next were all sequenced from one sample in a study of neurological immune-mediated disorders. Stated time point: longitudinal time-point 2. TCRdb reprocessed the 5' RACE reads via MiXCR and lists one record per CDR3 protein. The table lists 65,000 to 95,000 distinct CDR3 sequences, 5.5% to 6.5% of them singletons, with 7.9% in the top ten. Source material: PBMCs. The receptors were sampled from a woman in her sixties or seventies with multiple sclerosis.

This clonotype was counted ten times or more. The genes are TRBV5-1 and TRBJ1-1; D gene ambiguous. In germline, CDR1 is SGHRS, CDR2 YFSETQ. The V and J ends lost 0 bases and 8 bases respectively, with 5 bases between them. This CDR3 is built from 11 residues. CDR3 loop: CASSLGQEAFF. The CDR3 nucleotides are TGCGCCAGCAGCTTGGGGCAGGAAGCTTTCTTT.

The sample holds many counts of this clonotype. The CDR3 DNA sequence: TGCGCCAGCAGGGGGAGTAGCACAGATACGCAGTATTTT. This codes for CASRGSSTDTQYF. The chain carries TRBV10-2 and TRBJ2-3, with D possibly TRBD2 on 5 matching bases. The CDR3 has 13 amino acids. The germline V gene has CDR1 WSHSY and CDR2 SAAADI. V lost 6 bases to trimming and J lost 0 bases, with 7 bases between them.

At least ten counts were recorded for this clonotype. CDR3 in DNA: TGCAGTGCTAGAGATCGAGAGACTAGCGGGGGGCGCACAGATACGCAGTATTTT. This gives the protein CSARDRETSGGRTDTQYF. V is TRBV20-1 and J is TRBJ2-3; 13 bases agree with TRBD2. Germline loops: CDR1 DFQATT, CDR2 SNEGSKA (reference sequence). V lost 0 bases to trimming and J lost 1 base; unmatched junction nucleotides: 7. The CDR3 covers 18 residues.

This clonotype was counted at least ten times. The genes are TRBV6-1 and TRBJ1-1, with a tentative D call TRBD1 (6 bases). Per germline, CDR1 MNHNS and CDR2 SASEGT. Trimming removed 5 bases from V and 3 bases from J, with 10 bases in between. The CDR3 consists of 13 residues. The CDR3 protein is CASSTGYYTEAFF. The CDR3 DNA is TGTGCCAGCAGTACAGGGTATTACACTGAAGCTTTCTTT.

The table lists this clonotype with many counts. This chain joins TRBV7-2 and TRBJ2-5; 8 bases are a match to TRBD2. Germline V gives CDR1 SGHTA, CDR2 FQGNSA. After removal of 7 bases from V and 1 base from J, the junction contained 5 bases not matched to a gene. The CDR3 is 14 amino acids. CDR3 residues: CASNPSGGQETQYF. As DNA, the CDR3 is TGTGCCAGCAACCCCAGCGGGGGCCAAGAGACCCAGTACTTC. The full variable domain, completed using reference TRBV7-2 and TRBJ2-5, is GAGVSQSPSNKVTEKGKDVELRCDPISGHTALYWYRQSLGQGLEFLIYFQGNSAPDKSGLPSDRFSAERTGGSVSTLTIQRTQQEDSAVYLCASNPSGGQETQYFGPGTRLLVL.

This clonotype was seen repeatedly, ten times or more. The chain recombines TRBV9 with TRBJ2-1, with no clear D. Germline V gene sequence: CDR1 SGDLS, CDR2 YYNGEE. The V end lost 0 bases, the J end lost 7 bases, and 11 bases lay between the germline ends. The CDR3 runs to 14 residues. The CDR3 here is CASSVDTSRNEQFF. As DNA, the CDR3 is TGTGCCAGCAGCGTAGACACCAGCAGGAATGAGCAGTTCTTC.

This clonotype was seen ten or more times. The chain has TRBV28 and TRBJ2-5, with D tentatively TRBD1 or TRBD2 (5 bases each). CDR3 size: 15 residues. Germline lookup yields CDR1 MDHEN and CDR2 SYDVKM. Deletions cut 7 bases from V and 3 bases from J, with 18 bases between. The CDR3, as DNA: TGTGCCAGCATCACCTTTCAGGGAGATGAAGAGACCCAGTACTTC. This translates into CASITFQGDEETQYF.

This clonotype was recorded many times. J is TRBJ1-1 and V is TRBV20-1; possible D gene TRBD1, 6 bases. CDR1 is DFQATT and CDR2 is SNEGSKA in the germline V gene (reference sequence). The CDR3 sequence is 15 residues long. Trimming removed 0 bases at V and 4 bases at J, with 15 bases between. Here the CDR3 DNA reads TGCAGTGCTAGAGACCAACAGGGTCGGGTCACTGAAGCTTTCTTT. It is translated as CSARDQQGRVTEAFF.

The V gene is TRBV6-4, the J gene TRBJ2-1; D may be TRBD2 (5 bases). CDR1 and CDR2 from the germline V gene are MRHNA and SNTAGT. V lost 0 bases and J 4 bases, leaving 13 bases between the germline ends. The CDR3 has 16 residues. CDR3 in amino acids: CASSDSSAGVYNEQFF. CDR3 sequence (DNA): TGTGCCAGCAGTGACTCGAGCGCCGGGGTTTACAATGAGCAGTTCTTC.

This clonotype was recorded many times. The CDR3, as DNA: TGCGCCAGCAGCCCATCGGGCCCCCCGAACACCGGGGAGCTGTTTTTT. This gives the protein CASSPSGPPNTGELFF. V gene TRBV5-1 combines with J gene TRBJ2-2; no clear D gene. V was shortened by 4 bases and J by 0 bases, with 13 bases between the two germline ends. The CDR3 covers 16 residues. Germline V gene lookup returns CDR1 SGHRS and CDR2 YFSETQ.

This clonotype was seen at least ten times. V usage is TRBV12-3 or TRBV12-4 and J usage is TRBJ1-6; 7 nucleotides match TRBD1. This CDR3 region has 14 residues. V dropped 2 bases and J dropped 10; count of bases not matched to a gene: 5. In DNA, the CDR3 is TGTGCCAGCAGTTTACAGGGGGTCGACTCACCCCTCCACTTT. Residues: CASSLQGVDSPLHF.

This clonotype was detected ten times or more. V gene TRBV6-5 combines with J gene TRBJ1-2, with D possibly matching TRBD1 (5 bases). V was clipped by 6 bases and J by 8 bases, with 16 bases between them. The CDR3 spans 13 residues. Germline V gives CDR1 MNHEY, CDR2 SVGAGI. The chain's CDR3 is CASREGATGGYTF. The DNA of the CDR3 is TGTGCCAGCAGGGAAGGGGCTACGGGGGGCTACACCTTC.

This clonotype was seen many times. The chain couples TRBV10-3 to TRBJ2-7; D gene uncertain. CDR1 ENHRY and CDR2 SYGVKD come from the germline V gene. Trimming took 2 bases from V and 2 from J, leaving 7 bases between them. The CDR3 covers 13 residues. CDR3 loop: CAISEIGPYEQYF. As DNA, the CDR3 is TGTGCCATCAGTGAGATCGGTCCCTACGAGCAGTACTTC.

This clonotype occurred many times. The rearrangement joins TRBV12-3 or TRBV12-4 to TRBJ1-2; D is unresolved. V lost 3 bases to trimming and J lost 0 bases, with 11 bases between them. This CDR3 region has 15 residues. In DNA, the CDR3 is TGTGCCAGCAGTTTTTTGCTTGAAACTAACTATGGCTACACCTTC. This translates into CASSFLLETNYGYTF.

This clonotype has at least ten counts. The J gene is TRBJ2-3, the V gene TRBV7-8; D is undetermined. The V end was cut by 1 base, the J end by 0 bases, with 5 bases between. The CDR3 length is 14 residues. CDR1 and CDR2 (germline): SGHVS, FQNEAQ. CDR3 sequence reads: CASSLEQSTDTQYF. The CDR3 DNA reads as TGTGCCAGCAGCTTAGAACAGAGCACAGATACGCAGTATTTT.

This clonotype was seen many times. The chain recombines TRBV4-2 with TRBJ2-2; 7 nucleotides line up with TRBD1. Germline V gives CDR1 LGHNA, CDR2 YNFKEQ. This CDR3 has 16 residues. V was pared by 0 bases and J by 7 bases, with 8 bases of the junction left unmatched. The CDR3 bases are TGTGCCAGCAGCCAAGATGTACAGGGGCTAGGCGGGGAGCTGTTTTTT. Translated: CASSQDVQGLGGELFF.

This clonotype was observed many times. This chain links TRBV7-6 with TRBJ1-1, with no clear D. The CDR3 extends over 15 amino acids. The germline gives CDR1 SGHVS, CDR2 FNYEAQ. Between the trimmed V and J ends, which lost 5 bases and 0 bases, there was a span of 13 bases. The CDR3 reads CASSERYSMNTEAFF. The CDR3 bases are TGTGCCAGCAGCGAGAGGTACAGCATGAACACTGAAGCTTTCTTT.

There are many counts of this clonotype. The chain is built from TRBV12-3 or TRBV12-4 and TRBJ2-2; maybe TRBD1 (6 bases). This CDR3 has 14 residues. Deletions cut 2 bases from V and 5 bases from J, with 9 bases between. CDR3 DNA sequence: TGTGCCAGCAGTTTACAGGGGTGGACCGGGGAGCTGTTTTTT. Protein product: CASSLQGWTGELFF.

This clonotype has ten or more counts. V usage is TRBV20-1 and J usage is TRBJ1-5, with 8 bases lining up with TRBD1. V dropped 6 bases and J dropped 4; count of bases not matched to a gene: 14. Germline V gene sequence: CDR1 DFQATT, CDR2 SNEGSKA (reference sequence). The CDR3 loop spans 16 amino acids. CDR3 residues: CSAPRQGKFHNQPQHF. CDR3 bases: TGCAGTGCGCCTCGACAGGGGAAATTTCATAATCAGCCCCAGCATTTT.

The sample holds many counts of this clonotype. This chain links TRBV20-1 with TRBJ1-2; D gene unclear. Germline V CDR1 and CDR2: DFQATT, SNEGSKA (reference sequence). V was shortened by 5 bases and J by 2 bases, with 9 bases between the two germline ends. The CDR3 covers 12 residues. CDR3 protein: CSALEKNYGYTF. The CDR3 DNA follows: TGCAGTGCTCTCGAAAAAAACTATGGCTACACCTTC.

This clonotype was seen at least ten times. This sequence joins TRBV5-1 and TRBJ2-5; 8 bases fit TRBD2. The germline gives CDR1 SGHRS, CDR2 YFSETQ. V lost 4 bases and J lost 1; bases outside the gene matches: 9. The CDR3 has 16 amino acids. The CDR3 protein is CASSPPSGGGQETQYF. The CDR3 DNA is TGCGCCAGCAGCCCTCCCAGCGGGGGTGGCCAAGAGACCCAGTACTTC.

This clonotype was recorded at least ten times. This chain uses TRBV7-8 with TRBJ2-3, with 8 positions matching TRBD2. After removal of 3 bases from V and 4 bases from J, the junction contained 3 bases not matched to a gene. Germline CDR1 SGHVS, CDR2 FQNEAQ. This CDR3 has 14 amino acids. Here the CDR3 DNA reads TGTGCCAGCAGCTTTGGGACTAGAGCAGATACGCAGTATTTT. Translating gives CASSFGTRADTQYF.

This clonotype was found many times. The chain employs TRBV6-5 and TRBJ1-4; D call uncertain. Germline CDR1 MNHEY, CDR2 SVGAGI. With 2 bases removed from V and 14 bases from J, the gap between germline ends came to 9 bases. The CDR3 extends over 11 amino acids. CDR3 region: CASSYGEVLFF. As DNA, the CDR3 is TGTGCCAGCAGTTACGGGGAAGTGCTGTTTTTT.

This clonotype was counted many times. This CDR3 is CASKLDGTSYEQYF. Here the CDR3 DNA reads TGCGCCAGCAAGCTTGACGGGACCTCCTACGAGCAGTACTTC. V usage is TRBV5-1 and J usage is TRBJ2-7, with D possibly called TRBD1 or TRBD2 (5 bases each). The V gene lost 6 bases and the J gene lost 0 bases, with 13 bases spanning the gap. The CDR3 runs to 14 residues. CDR1 is SGHRS and CDR2 is YFSETQ in the germline V gene.

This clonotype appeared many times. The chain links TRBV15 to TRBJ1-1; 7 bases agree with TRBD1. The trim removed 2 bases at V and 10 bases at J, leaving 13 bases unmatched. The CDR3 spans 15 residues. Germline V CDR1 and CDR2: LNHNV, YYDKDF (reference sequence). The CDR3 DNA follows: TGTGCCACCAGCAGACCGGCGACAGGGCAGGGTGGAGCTTTCTTT. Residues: CATSRPATGQGGAFF.

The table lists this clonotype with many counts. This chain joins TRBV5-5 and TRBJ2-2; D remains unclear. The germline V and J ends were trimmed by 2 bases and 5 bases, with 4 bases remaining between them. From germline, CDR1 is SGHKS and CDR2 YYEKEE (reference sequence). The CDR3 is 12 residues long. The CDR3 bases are TGTGCCAGCAGCTTCGAGACCGGGGAGCTGTTTTTT. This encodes CASSFETGELFF.

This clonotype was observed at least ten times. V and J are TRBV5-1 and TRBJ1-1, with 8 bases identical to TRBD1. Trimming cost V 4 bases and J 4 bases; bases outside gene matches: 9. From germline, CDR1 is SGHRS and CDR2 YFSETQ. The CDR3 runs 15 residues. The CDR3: CASSRRTGRSTEAFF. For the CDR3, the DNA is TGCGCCAGCAGCAGGAGGACAGGGAGGAGCACTGAAGCTTTCTTT.

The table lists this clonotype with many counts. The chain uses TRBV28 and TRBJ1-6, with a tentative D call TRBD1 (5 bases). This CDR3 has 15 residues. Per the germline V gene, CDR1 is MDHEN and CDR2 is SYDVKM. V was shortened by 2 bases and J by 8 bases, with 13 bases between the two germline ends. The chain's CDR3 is CASSLAGGVDSPLHF. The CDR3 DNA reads TGTGCCAGCAGTTTAGCCGGAGGGGTTGATTCACCCCTCCACTTT. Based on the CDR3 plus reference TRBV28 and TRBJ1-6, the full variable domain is DVKVTQSSRYLVKRTGEKVFLECVQDMDHENMFWYRQDPGLGLRLIYFSYDVKMKEKGDIPEGYSVSREKKERFSLILESASTNQTSMYLCASSLAGGVDSPLHFGNGTRLTVT.